This TCR beta chain stems from a study of Ad26.COV2.S vaccination and SARS-CoV-2 variants. This clone was detected once. Its specificity is unknown. Measured with immunoSEQ multiplex PCR; TCRdb has only the in-frame clones, and not every one. The table has about 39,000 clones, approximately 83% seen once. Findings of the study overall: The study found similar non-spike TCR breadth in vaccine and placebo recipients. Placebo recipients showed lower spike-specific TCR breadth than vaccinees. Following vaccination, spike-specific CD8+ and CD4+ T cell responses reportedly exhibited substantial breadth. Total T cell responses were possibly underestimated by TCR breadth and depth analyses.

The V gene's germline CDR1 is LNHDA and CDR2 SQIVND (reference sequence). V dropped 7 bases and J dropped 3 bases, with 17 bases sitting between them. This CDR3 spans 15 amino acids. The V gene is TRBV19, the J gene TRBJ2-3; D possibly corresponds to TRBD1 (6 bases). This clonotype was obtained from a human donor who had recovered from COVID-19. The sequences come from peripheral blood, collected after recovery from COVID-19. CDR3 DNA: TGTGCCAGTACCCGAGGCAGGGGAAGGACAGATACGCAGTATTTT. It codes for CASTRGRGRTDTQYF.